This T cell receptor (beta chain) was recorded in a study of identical twins. Findings and caveats of the study: Sequences that were beta out-of-frame showed weaker excess twin sharing. Carriage of fewer insertions was seen in abundant cord blood beta clonotypes, whereas memory repertoires showed none.

Notes on this clonotype: Its matching antigen is unknown.

The CDR3 consists of 15 residues. V lost 4 bases to trimming and J lost 10 bases; unmatched junction nucleotides: 10. Germline loops: CDR1 SGHNT, CDR2 YYREEE (reference sequence). A universal primer site arose from template switching, and cDNA bore unique molecular identifiers. MiXCR, run by TCRdb on the 5' RACE reads, gives a single entry per CDR3 protein. In the table there are fewer than 450,000 distinct CDR3 sequences, 9% of which are singletons. The receptor was derived from a woman between 45 and 65 years old in good health. The sample consisted of naive T cells sorted from blood. The chain uses TRBV5-4 and TRBJ2-1, with TRBD2 matching over 11 bases. The CDR3 sequence is CASSPLAGGLPEQFF. The DNA for the CDR3 is TGTGCCAGCAGCCCTCTAGCGGGAGGCCTGCCGGAGCAGTTCTTC. The full variable domain, with the rest looked up from reference TRBV5-4 and TRBJ2-1, is ETGVTQSPTHLIKTRGQQVTLRCSSQSGHNTVSWYQQALGQGPQFIFQYYREEENGRGNFPPRFSGLQFPNYSSELNVNALELDDSALYLCASSPLAGGLPEQFFGPGTRLTVL.